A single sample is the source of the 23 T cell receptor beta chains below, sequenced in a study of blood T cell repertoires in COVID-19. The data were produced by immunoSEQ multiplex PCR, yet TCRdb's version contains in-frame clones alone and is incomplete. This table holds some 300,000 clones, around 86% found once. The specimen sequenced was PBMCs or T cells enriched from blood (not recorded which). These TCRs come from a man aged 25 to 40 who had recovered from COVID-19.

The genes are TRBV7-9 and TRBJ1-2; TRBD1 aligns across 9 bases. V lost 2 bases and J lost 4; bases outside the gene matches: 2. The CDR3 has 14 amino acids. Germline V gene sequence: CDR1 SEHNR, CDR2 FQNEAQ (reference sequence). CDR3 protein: CASSLPDRGYGYTF. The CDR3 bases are TGTGCCAGCAGCTTACCGGACAGGGGCTATGGCTACACCTTC.

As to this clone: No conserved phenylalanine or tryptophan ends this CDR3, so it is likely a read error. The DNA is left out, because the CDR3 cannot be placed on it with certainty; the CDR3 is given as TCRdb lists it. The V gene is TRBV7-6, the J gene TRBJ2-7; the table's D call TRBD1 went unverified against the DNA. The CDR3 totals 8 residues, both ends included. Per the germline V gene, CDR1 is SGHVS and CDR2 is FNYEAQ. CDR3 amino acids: CASSLTVG.

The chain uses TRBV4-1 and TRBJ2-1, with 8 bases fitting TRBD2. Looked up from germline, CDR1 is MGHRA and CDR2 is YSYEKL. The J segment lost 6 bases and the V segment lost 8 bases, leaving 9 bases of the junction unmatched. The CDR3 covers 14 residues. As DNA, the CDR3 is TGCGCCAGCTCGACAGCGGGAGCCCTCAATGAGCAGTTCTTC. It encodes CASSTAGALNEQFF.

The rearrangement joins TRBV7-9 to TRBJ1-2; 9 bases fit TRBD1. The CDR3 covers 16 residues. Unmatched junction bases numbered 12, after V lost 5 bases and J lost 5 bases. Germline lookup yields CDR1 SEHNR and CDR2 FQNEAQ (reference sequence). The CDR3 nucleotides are TGTGCCAGCAGCCAAGGATCAACAGGGGGCCCTTATGGCTACACCTTC. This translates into CASSQGSTGGPYGYTF.

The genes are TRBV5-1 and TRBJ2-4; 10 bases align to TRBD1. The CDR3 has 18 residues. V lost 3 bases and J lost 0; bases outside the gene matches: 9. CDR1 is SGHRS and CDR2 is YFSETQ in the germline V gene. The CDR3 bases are TGCGCCAGCAGCTCCGACAGGGGGCCTACCCTAGCCAAAAACATTCAGTACTTC. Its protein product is CASSSDRGPTLAKNIQYF.

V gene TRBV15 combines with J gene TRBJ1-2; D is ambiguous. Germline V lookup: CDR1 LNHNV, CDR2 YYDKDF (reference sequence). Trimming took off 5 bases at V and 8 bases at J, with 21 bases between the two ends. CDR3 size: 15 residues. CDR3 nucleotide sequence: TGTGCCACCAGCCTGAACGGGAGCCCTCAAGAGGGCTACACCTTC. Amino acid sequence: CATSLNGSPQEGYTF. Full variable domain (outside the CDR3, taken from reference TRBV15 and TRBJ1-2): DAMVIQNPRYQVTQFGKPVTLSCSQTLNHNVMYWYQQKSSQAPKLLFHYYDKDFNNEADTPDNFQSRRPNTSFCFLDIRSPGLGDTAMYLCATSLNGSPQEGYTFGSGTRLTVV.

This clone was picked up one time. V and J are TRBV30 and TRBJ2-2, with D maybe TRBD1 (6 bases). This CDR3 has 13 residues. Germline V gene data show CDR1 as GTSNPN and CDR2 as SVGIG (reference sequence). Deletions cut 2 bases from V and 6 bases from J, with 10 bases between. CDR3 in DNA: TGTGCCTGGAGTACAGGGTTAGCCGGGGAGCTGTTTTTT. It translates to CAWSTGLAGELFF.

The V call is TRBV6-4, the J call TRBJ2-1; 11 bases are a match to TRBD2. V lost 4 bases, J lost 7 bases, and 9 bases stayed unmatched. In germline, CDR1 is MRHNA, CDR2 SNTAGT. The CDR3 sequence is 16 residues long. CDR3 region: CASSVTSGSGGNEQFF. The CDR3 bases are TGTGCCAGCAGTGTCACTAGCGGGAGTGGGGGAAATGAGCAGTTCTTC.

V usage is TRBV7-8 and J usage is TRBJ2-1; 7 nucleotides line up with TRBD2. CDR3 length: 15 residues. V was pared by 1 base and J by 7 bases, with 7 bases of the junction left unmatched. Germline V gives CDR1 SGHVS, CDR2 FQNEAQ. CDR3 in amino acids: CASSLGDYWANEQFF. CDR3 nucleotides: TGTGCCAGCAGCTTAGGGGACTATTGGGCGAATGAGCAGTTCTTC. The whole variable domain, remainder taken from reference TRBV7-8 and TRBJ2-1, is GAGVSQSPRYKVAKRGQDVALRCDPISGHVSLFWYQQALGQGPEFLTYFQNEAQLDKSGLPSDRFFAERPEGSVSTLKIQRTQQEDSAVYLCASSLGDYWANEQFFGPGTRLTVL.

CDR3 DNA sequence: TGTGCCAGCAGTCGTCCCCGGGACAGGGGGCCCGACAATCAGCCCCAGCATTTT. Amino acids: CASSRPRDRGPDNQPQHF. V usage is TRBV6-6 and J usage is TRBJ1-5; 12 bases fit TRBD1. The V gene's germline CDR1 is MNHNY and CDR2 SVGAGI (reference sequence). Trimming at V came to 5 bases and at J to 3 bases, leaving 11 bases not matched to a gene. The CDR3 sequence is 18 residues long.

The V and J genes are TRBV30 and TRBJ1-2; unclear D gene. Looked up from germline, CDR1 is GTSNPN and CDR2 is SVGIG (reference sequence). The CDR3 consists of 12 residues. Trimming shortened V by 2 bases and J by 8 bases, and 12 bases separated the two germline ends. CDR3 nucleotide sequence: TGTGCCTGGAGTCCAATAATGAGCGGCTACACCTTC. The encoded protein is CAWSPIMSGYTF.

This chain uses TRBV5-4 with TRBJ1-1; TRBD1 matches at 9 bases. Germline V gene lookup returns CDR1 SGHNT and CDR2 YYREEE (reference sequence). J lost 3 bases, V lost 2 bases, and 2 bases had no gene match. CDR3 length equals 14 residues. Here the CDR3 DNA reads TGTGCCAGCAGCTTAAGGACAGGGGACACTGAAGCTTTCTTT. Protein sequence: CASSLRTGDTEAFF.

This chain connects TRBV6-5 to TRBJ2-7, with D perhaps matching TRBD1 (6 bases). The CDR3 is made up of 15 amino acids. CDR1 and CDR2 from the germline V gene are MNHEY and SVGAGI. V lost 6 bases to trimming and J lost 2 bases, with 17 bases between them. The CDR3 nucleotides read TGTGCCAGCAGCTCGGCCGGACAGCTTACCTACGAGCAGTACTTC. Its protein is CASSSAGQLTYEQYF.

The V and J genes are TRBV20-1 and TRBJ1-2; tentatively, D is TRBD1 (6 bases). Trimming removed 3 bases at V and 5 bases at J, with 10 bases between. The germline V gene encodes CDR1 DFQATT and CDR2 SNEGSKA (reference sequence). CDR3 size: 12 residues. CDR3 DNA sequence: TGCAGTGCTAGTGACAGGATTTATGGCTACACCTTC. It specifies CSASDRIYGYTF.

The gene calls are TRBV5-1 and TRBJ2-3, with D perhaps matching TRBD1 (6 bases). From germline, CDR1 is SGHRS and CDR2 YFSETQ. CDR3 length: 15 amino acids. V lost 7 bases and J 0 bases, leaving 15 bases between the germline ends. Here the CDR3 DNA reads TGCGCCAGCTCCCAGGACAGCCCTAGCACAGATACGCAGTATTTT. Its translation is CASSQDSPSTDTQYF.

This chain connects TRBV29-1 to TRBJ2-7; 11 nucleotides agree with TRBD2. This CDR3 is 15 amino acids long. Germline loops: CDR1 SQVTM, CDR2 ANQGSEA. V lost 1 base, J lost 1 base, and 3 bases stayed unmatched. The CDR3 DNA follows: TGCAGCGTTGAAGCGGCTAGCGGGAGGTCCTACGAGCAGTACTTC. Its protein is CSVEAASGRSYEQYF.

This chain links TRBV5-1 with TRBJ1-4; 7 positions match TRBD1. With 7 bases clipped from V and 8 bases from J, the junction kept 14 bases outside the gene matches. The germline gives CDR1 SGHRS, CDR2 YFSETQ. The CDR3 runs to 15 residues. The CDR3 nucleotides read TGCGCCAGCCGAGTCGCGACAGGGCTTGAGGAAAAACTGTTTTTT. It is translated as CASRVATGLEEKLFF.

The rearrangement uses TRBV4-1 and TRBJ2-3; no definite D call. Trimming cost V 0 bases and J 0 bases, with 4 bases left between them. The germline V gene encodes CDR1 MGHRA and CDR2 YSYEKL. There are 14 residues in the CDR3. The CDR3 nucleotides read TGCGCCAGCAGCCAAGATCGGAGCACAGATACGCAGTATTTT. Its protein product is CASSQDRSTDTQYF.

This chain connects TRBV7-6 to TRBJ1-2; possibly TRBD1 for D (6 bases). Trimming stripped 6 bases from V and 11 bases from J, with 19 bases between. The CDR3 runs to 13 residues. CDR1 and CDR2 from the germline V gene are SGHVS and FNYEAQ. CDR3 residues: CASSRTGTPVYTF. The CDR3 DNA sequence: TGTGCCAGCAGTAGGACCGGGACACCGGTTTACACCTTC.

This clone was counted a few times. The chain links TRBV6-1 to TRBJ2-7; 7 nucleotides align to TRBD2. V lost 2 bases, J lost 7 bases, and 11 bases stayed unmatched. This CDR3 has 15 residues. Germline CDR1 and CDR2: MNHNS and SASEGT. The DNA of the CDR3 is TGTGCCAGCAGTGAATGGGCTAGCGGCCAAGGGGAGCAGTACTTC. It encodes CASSEWASGQGEQYF.

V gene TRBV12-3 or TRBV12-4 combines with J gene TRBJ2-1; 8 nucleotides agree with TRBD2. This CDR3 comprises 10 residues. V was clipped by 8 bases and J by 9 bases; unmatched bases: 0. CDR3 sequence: CASRGGEQFF. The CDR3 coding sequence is TGTGCCAGCCGGGGGGGTGAGCAGTTCTTC.

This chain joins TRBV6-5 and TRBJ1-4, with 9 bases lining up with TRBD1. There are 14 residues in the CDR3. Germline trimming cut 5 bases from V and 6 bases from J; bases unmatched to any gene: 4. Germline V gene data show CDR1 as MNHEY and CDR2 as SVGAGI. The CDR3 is CASSHRTGDEKLFF. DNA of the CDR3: TGTGCCAGCAGTCATCGGACAGGGGATGAAAAACTGTTTTTT.

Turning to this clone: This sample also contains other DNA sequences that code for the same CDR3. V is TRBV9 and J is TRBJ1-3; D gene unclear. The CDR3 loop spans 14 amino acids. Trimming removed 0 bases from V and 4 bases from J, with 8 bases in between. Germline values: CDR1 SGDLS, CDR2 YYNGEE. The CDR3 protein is CASSVAGSGNTIYF. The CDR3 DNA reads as TGTGCCAGCAGCGTAGCAGGTTCAGGAAACACCATATATTTT.